The next 9 T cell receptor beta chains were all read from a single sample in a study of blood T cells in healthy people across ages. The use of a sample-barcoded 5' primer and a J-beta primer mix characterized a second PCR of roughly 6 to 11 cycles. TCRdb redid the calling of the 5' RACE reads with MiXCR, one entry per CDR3 protein. The data hold approximately 700,000 distinct CDR3 sequences, with about 30% observed a single time. Sequenced input: blood. These receptors all stem from an elderly woman in good health.

This clonotype has ten or more counts. This chain connects TRBV4-3 to TRBJ2-1; either TRBD1 or TRBD2 may supply D (5 bases each). Germline V gene lookup returns CDR1 LGHNA and CDR2 YSLEER. V dropped 4 bases and J dropped 9 bases, with 19 bases sitting between them. The CDR3 is 15 residues long. CDR3 residues: CASSLGTHEGSEQFF. DNA of the CDR3: TGCGCCAGCAGCCTAGGGACCCATGAGGGCAGTGAGCAGTTCTTC.

This clonotype was seen many times. The chain employs TRBV20-1 and TRBJ2-7; D remains unclear. Trimming shortened V by 5 bases and J by 3 bases, and 14 bases separated the two germline ends. The CDR3 has 13 amino acids. CDR1 is DFQATT and CDR2 is SNEGSKA in the germline V gene (reference sequence). The CDR3 loop reads CSALSGLNYEQYF. CDR3 nucleotide sequence: TGCAGTGCTCTATCGGGCCTTAACTACGAGCAGTACTTC.

In this sample, this clonotype turned up many times. The chain has TRBV7-8 and TRBJ2-3, with TRBD2 matching over 8 bases. After removal of 5 bases from V and 2 bases from J, the junction contained 12 bases not matched to a gene. Germline CDR1 SGHVS, CDR2 FQNEAQ. This CDR3 has 17 residues. In nucleotides, the CDR3 is TGTGCCAGCAGCCCGATTCAGGGGACTAGTTACACAGATACGCAGTATTTT. Residues: CASSPIQGTSYTDTQYF. Variable domain in full (rest from reference TRBV7-8 and TRBJ2-3): GAGVSQSPRYKVAKRGQDVALRCDPISGHVSLFWYQQALGQGPEFLTYFQNEAQLDKSGLPSDRFFAERPEGSVSTLKIQRTQQEDSAVYLCASSPIQGTSYTDTQYFGPGTRLTVL.

The V call is TRBV25-1, the J call TRBJ1-4; the D gene is possibly TRBD1 (6 bases). The CDR3 extends over 15 amino acids. The V gene lost 3 bases and the J gene lost 8 bases, with 16 bases spanning the gap. Germline V CDR1 and CDR2: MGHDK, SYGVNS. CDR3 sequence (DNA): TGTGCCAGCAGTGATAGGGGGTTAAGGTGGGAAAAACTGTTTTTT. This sequence encodes CASSDRGLRWEKLFF.

This clonotype was counted ten times or more. The V call is TRBV4-3, the J call TRBJ1-2, with D hard to call. The germline V gene has CDR1 LGHNA and CDR2 YSLEER. CDR3 size: 13 residues. Trimming removed 0 bases from V and 6 bases from J, with 8 bases in between. CDR3 sequence (DNA): TGCGCCAGCAGCCAAGATTACGGGGATGGCTACACCTTC. Its protein is CASSQDYGDGYTF.

Regarding this clonotype: A much more abundant neighbour one base away suggests this may be a read error. The chain combines TRBV6-5 with TRBJ1-1, with D hard to call. V lost 6 bases and J 4 bases, leaving 12 bases between the germline ends. Germline V gene data show CDR1 as MNHEY and CDR2 as SVGAGI. The CDR3 loop spans 13 amino acids. CDR3 sequence: CASRYGLATEAFF. The CDR3 coding sequence is TGTGCCAGCAGGTACGGACTAGCCACTGAAGCTTTCTTT.

This clonotype was seen many times. V and J are TRBV6-2 or TRBV6-3 and TRBJ2-7; 13 bases line up with TRBD2. After removal of 4 bases from V and 2 bases from J, the junction contained 8 bases not matched to a gene. Germline lookup yields CDR1 MNHEY and CDR2 SVGEGT. CDR3 length: 17 residues. The CDR3 DNA reads TGTGCCAGCAGTTCCCGGACTAGCGGGGGTTTCGCCTACGAGCAGTACTTC. Protein product: CASSSRTSGGFAYEQYF.

The sample holds many counts of this clonotype. The chain is built from TRBV6-5 and TRBJ1-5; 7 bases line up with TRBD1. The J segment lost 5 bases and the V segment lost 7 bases, leaving 8 bases of the junction unmatched. CDR1 and CDR2 (germline): MNHEY, SVGAGI. This CDR3 is 14 amino acids long. This CDR3 reads CASKPGQRDQPQHF. CDR3 nucleotide sequence: TGTGCCAGCAAACCGGGACAGAGGGATCAGCCCCAGCATTTT.

This clonotype occurred many times. V gene TRBV5-1 combines with J gene TRBJ2-1; weak D call: TRBD1 (6 bases). The CDR3 covers 13 residues. The germline gives CDR1 SGHRS, CDR2 YFSETQ. V was shortened by 7 bases and J by 7 bases, with 15 bases between the two germline ends. CDR3 sequence reads: CASQTGLSNEQFF. For the CDR3, the DNA is TGCGCCAGCCAGACAGGTCTATCAAATGAGCAGTTCTTC.